The 16 T cell receptor beta chains in this list originate from one sample, sequenced in a study of blood T cell repertoires in COVID-19. Profiling relied on immunoSEQ multiplex PCR, and the TCRdb table lists in-frame clones only, not all of them. The data hold roughly 130,000 clones, with roughly 83% observed a single time. The material sequenced was peripheral blood. These receptors were taken from a woman aged 25 to 45 who had recovered from COVID-19.

The chain carries TRBV11-2 and TRBJ1-2, with TRBD1 as a possible D gene (6 bases). This CDR3 region has 16 residues. Germline CDR1 is SGHAT and CDR2 is FQNNGV. The ends were cut back, 5 bases at V and 7 bases at J, with 23 bases in the middle. Here the CDR3 reads CASSAEGVWGSGGYTF. CDR3 DNA: TGTGCCAGCAGCGCAGAGGGGGTTTGGGGGTCCGGTGGCTACACCTTC.

The gene calls are TRBV5-4 and TRBJ1-2, with TRBD1 matching over 8 bases. V was clipped by 5 bases and J by 1 base; unmatched bases: 13. Looked up from germline, CDR1 is SGHNT and CDR2 is YYREEE (reference sequence). This CDR3 has 17 amino acids. CDR3 sequence reads: CASSYDSGTGLNYGYTF. The CDR3 bases are TGTGCCAGCAGTTATGATTCCGGGACAGGTCTTAACTATGGCTACACCTTC.

In nucleotides, the CDR3 is TGTGCCAGCAGCTCACGACTAGCGGGAGGGGGCTCCTACAATGAGCAGTTCTTC. Residues: CASSSRLAGGGSYNEQFF. The rearrangement uses TRBV7-2 and TRBJ2-1; 14 nucleotides line up with TRBD2. The germline V gene has CDR1 SGHTA and CDR2 FQGNSA. After removal of 4 bases from V and 0 bases from J, the junction contained 5 bases not matched to a gene. CDR3 length: 18 amino acids.

The CDR3 DNA is TGCAGCGTTGAAGCGCTAGGCCTGACGTCGGTTAGCGCAGATACGCAGTATTTT. Translated, it gives CSVEALGLTSVSADTQYF. The chain uses TRBV29-1 and TRBJ2-3; D is perhaps TRBD2 (5 bases). Trimming pared 1 base from V and 4 bases from J, leaving 24 bases between. This CDR3 has 18 residues. CDR1 is SQVTM and CDR2 is ANQGSEA in the germline V gene.

The V gene is TRBV19, the J gene TRBJ1-3; 7 nucleotides agree with TRBD1. CDR1 is LNHDA and CDR2 is SQIVND in the germline V gene (reference sequence). With 5 bases clipped from V and 4 bases from J, the junction kept 8 bases outside the gene matches. The CDR3 is made up of 15 amino acids. The DNA of the CDR3 is TGTGCCAGTAGTGCCTCGGTGGGACAGGGAAACACCATATATTTT. Protein sequence: CASSASVGQGNTIYF.

CDR3 protein: CASGLVLTGTGAPYEQYF. The CDR3 bases are TGTGCTAGTGGTTTGGTCTTAACCGGGACAGGGGCACCCTACGAGCAGTACTTC. The chain has TRBV12-5 and TRBJ2-7; 10 bases agree with TRBD1. This CDR3 region has 18 residues. Trimming at V came to 0 bases and at J to 2 bases, leaving 10 bases not matched to a gene. CDR1 LGHNT and CDR2 FRNRAP come from the germline V gene.

The chain carries TRBV3-1 (or the pseudogene TRBV3-2) and TRBJ2-1, with TRBD2 matching 8 bases. Germline V gene lookup returns CDR1 LGHDT and CDR2 YNNKEL (reference sequence). The CDR3 is 16 residues long. J was trimmed by 5 bases and V by 2 bases; bases with no gene match: 8. The CDR3 spells CASSQTLAETNNEQFF. Written as DNA, the CDR3 is TGTGCCAGCAGCCAAACACTAGCGGAGACGAACAATGAGCAGTTCTTC.

The V gene is TRBV3-1 (or the pseudogene TRBV3-2), the J gene TRBJ1-2, with a weak D call TRBD1 (6 bases). The CDR3 has 15 amino acids. The germline V gene has CDR1 LGHDT and CDR2 YNNKEL (reference sequence). Trimming took 0 bases from V and 7 from J, leaving 15 bases between them. This chain's CDR3 is CASSQDGGAGAGYTF. The CDR3 DNA reads TGTGCCAGCAGCCAAGATGGGGGCGCAGGGGCTGGCTACACCTTC.

This rearrangement joins TRBV5-6 to TRBJ1-4; D is undetermined. This CDR3 is 13 amino acids long. Germline V gene data show CDR1 as SGHDT and CDR2 as YYEEEE. V lost 4 bases, J lost 8 bases, and 12 bases lay in between. In DNA, the CDR3 is TGTGCCAGCAGCCGAAACAAATGGGAAAAACTGTTTTTT. This sequence encodes CASSRNKWEKLFF.

This sequence joins TRBV29-1 and TRBJ2-3; 8 bases are a match to TRBD2. CDR3 length: 12 residues. The V gene's germline CDR1 is SQVTM and CDR2 ANQGSEA. The CDR3 coding sequence is TGCAGTGGCGGGAGGCCCACAGATACGCAGTATTTT. This codes for CSGGRPTDTQYF.

The rearrangement links TRBV27 to TRBJ1-6; TRBD1 matches at 10 bases. CDR1 and CDR2 from the germline V gene are MNHEY and SMNVEV (reference sequence). V dropped 7 bases and J dropped 6; count of bases not matched to a gene: 12. The length of the CDR3 is 17 residues. The CDR3 nucleotides are TGTGCCAGCATCCCTCTAGGGGACAGGGGTTTTAATTCACCCCTCCACTTT. It is translated as CASIPLGDRGFNSPLHF.

The chain recombines TRBV24-1 with TRBJ1-5, with D hard to call. Trimming stripped 4 bases from V and 11 bases from J, with 11 bases between. CDR1 is KGHDR, CDR2 SFDVKD, per germline. This CDR3 is 12 amino acids long. CDR3 coding DNA: TGTGCCACCAGTGACCCTGGCGGGTCCCAGCATTTT. This translates into CATSDPGGSQHF.

This clone was observed a handful of times. The chain combines TRBV3-1 (or the pseudogene TRBV3-2) with TRBJ2-2, with 10 bases fitting TRBD2. Germline V lookup: CDR1 LGHDT, CDR2 YNNKEL (reference sequence). CDR3 size: 15 residues. The junction had 4 bases not matched to a gene; V was cut back by 6 bases and J by 3 bases. The CDR3: CASRWTSGYTGELFF. In DNA form, the CDR3 reads TGTGCCAGCAGATGGACTAGCGGATACACCGGGGAGCTGTTTTTT.

This chain connects TRBV12-5 to TRBJ1-4, with a possible D match to TRBD1 (5 bases). CDR1 and CDR2 from the germline V gene are LGHNT and FRNRAP. V was pared by 4 bases and J by 7 bases, with 13 bases between. This CDR3 comprises 14 residues. The CDR3 nucleotides are TGTGCTAGTGGTTGGGATCAGGGTGGTGAAAAACTGTTTTTT. Its protein product is CASGWDQGGEKLFF. The full variable domain, with the rest looked up from reference TRBV12-5 and TRBJ1-4, is DARVTQTPRHKVTEMGQEVTMRCQPILGHNTVFWYRQTMMQGLELLAYFRNRAPLDDSGMPKDRFSAEMPDATLATLKIQPSEPRDSAVYFCASGWDQGGEKLFFGSGTQLSVL.

The genes are TRBV7-8 and TRBJ1-1; 12 bases agree with TRBD1. This CDR3 is built from 15 residues. The trim removed 2 bases at V and 5 bases at J, leaving 3 bases unmatched. Germline values: CDR1 SGHVS, CDR2 FQNEAQ. DNA of the CDR3: TGTGCCAGCAGCTTACTGGGACAGGGGGCGACTGAAGCTTTCTTT. Translating gives CASSLLGQGATEAFF. Filled out from reference TRBV7-8 and TRBJ1-1, the complete variable domain reads GAGVSQSPRYKVAKRGQDVALRCDPISGHVSLFWYQQALGQGPEFLTYFQNEAQLDKSGLPSDRFFAERPEGSVSTLKIQRTQQEDSAVYLCASSLLGQGATEAFFGQGTRLTVV.

The V call is TRBV20-1, the J call TRBJ2-1; D is possibly TRBD2 (5 bases). Germline V gene sequence: CDR1 DFQATT, CDR2 SNEGSKA (reference sequence). There are 11 residues in the CDR3. V was pared by 1 base and J by 8 bases, with 6 bases between. In DNA form, the CDR3 reads TGCAGTGCTAGAGGAGGGTATGAGCAGTTCTTC. Translation gives CSARGGYEQFF.